The 25 T cell receptor beta chains reported below all come from one sample, sequenced in a study of cytomegalovirus exposure and HLA in healthy donors. A multiplex PCR was run with 60 Vbeta primers and 13 Jbeta primers. Generated by immunoSEQ multiplex PCR, the TCRdb table keeps only in-frame clones and is missing some. Among 120,000 to 150,000 clones listed, around 80% were seen once. The specimen sequenced was PBMCs. The receptors stem from a woman between 25 and 40 years old in good health and CMV-seronegative.

The chain carries TRBV7-3 and TRBJ2-1; 12 bases fit TRBD2. CDR1 and CDR2 (germline): SGHTA, FQGTGA. CDR3 length: 15 residues. J lost 9 bases, V lost 7 bases, and 10 bases had no gene match. CDR3 in amino acids: CASTSRLAGASEQFF. Here the CDR3 DNA reads TGTGCCAGCACCTCCCGACTAGCGGGAGCTTCTGAGCAGTTCTTC.

V gene TRBV5-1 combines with J gene TRBJ2-1; 8 positions agree with TRBD2. The CDR3 is 14 amino acids. V lost 0 bases, J lost 16 bases, and 12 bases stayed unmatched. Germline values: CDR1 SGHRS, CDR2 YFSETQ. In DNA form, the CDR3 reads TGCGCCAGCAGCTTGGTCCCGGGAGGGGGGAGAGGATTCTTC. Protein product: CASSLVPGGGRGFF.

DNA for the CDR3: TGTGCCATCAGTGGGGTCGGCGGGAGCACAGATACGCAGTATTTT. Translation gives CAISGVGGSTDTQYF. The chain is built from TRBV10-3 and TRBJ2-3, with D perhaps TRBD2 (5 bases). The V end was cut by 4 bases, the J end by 0 bases, with 11 bases between. The germline CDR1 and CDR2 sequences are ENHRY and SYGVKD. The CDR3 consists of 15 residues.

The chain carries TRBV7-3 and TRBJ1-1, with 8 nucleotides matching TRBD1. Germline V gives CDR1 SGHTA, CDR2 FQGTGA. After removal of 4 bases from V and 6 bases from J, the junction contained 10 bases not matched to a gene. This CDR3 contains 15 residues. The CDR3 reads CASSSHGQGSAEAFF. For the CDR3, the DNA is TGTGCCAGCAGCTCACACGGACAGGGAAGCGCTGAAGCTTTCTTT.

V is TRBV20-1 and J is TRBJ2-1, with 13 bases aligning to TRBD2. Germline CDR1 and CDR2: DFQATT and SNEGSKA (reference sequence). The CDR3 consists of 11 residues. The V and J ends lost 6 bases and 15 bases, in that order; junction bases with no gene match: 5. The CDR3 here is CSAGTSGIPFF. CDR3 sequence (DNA): TGCAGTGCGGGGACTAGCGGGATCCCGTTCTTC.

The chain recombines TRBV12-5 with TRBJ2-5; D uncertain. CDR3 size: 14 residues. Between the trimmed V and J ends, which lost 7 bases and 1 base, there was a span of 13 bases. Germline V gene lookup returns CDR1 LGHNT and CDR2 FRNRAP. CDR3 bases: TGTGCTAGTGCTCGCGGCAGATTCCAAGAGACCCAGTACTTC. This encodes CASARGRFQETQYF.

The chain has TRBV6-1 and TRBJ2-2; 8 nucleotides align to TRBD1. The V gene's germline CDR1 is MNHNS and CDR2 SASEGT. The CDR3 extends over 16 amino acids. Trimming removed 2 bases from V and 4 bases from J; junction bases left unmatched: 6. The CDR3 nucleotides read TGTGCCAGCAGTGAATATCAGGGGGCAGGCACCGGGGAGCTGTTTTTT. It encodes CASSEYQGAGTGELFF.

This clone was counted only a few times. The V call is TRBV30, the J call TRBJ1-4; 7 nucleotides line up with TRBD1. The CDR3 length is 14 residues. V dropped 5 bases and J dropped 7; count of bases not matched to a gene: 10. Germline V gives CDR1 GTSNPN, CDR2 SVGIG (reference sequence). The CDR3: CAWGGGTVGEKLFF. CDR3 in DNA: TGTGCCTGGGGGGGCGGGACAGTGGGTGAAAAACTGTTTTTT.

The rearrangement uses TRBV4-2 and TRBJ2-5, with 8 bases lining up with TRBD2. With the DNA end fitting TRBJ2-7 better, the J assignment may be wrong. Germline lookup yields CDR1 LGHNA and CDR2 YNFKEQ. The CDR3 contains 17 residues. CDR3 protein: CASSHPGGVGFDYEQYF. CDR3 DNA sequence: TGTGCCAGCAGCCACCCGGGAGGGGTAGGTTTCGATTACGAGCAGTACTTC.

The V gene is TRBV7-8, the J gene TRBJ2-3; TRBD2 is a possible D gene (7 bases). This CDR3 is built from 17 residues. CDR1 and CDR2 from the germline V gene are SGHVS and FQNEAQ. The V end was cut by 1 base, the J end by 0 bases, with 14 bases between. The CDR3 sequence: CASSLVRRGASTDTQYF. The CDR3 nucleotides read TGTGCCAGCAGCTTAGTACGTCGGGGGGCGAGCACAGATACGCAGTATTTT.

The rearrangement links TRBV7-9 to TRBJ2-5; 11 bases line up with TRBD1. Germline V gene data show CDR1 as SEHNR and CDR2 as FQNEAQ (reference sequence). The CDR3 is made up of 16 amino acids. The junction had 2 bases not matched to a gene; V was cut back by 0 bases and J by 2 bases. CDR3 residues: CASSLAGQGAQETQYF. In DNA, the CDR3 is TGTGCCAGCAGCTTAGCAGGACAGGGGGCTCAAGAGACCCAGTACTTC.

CDR3 protein: CSAHSGGEQFF. The DNA of the CDR3 is TGCAGTGCCCATAGCGGGGGGGAGCAGTTCTTC. The chain employs TRBV20-1 and TRBJ2-1; TRBD2 aligns across 10 bases. The CDR3 runs 11 residues. Germline V gives CDR1 DFQATT, CDR2 SNEGSKA (reference sequence). V dropped 6 bases and J dropped 10; count of bases not matched to a gene: 3.

The rearrangement uses TRBV7-8 and TRBJ2-6, with a possible D match to TRBD1 (6 bases). Trimming pared 2 bases from V and 2 bases from J, leaving 22 bases between. This CDR3 spans 20 amino acids. Germline CDR1 SGHVS, CDR2 FQNEAQ. The CDR3 sequence is CASSLTFRGKGRPGANVLTF. CDR3 nucleotides: TGTGCCAGCAGCTTAACGTTCAGGGGCAAAGGTAGACCTGGGGCCAACGTCCTGACTTTC.

DNA for the CDR3: TGTGCCAGCAGCTTAGCGGGGGGGCCGGTTTCTAGGAATGAGCAGTTCTTC. It translates to CASSLAGGPVSRNEQFF. The chain uses TRBV5-6 and TRBJ2-1, with 10 bases lining up with TRBD2. Trimming took 2 bases from V and 7 from J; bases not matched to a gene: 12. The CDR3 has 17 amino acids. Germline V gene lookup returns CDR1 SGHDT and CDR2 YYEEEE.

V usage is TRBV27 and J usage is TRBJ2-1, with 8 bases lining up with TRBD1. The CDR3 sequence is 17 residues long. V lost 4 bases, J lost 2 bases, and 10 bases stayed unmatched. Germline V gene sequence: CDR1 MNHEY, CDR2 SMNVEV (reference sequence). The CDR3 is CASSSPRTGGPYNEQFF. DNA of the CDR3: TGTGCCAGCAGTTCCCCCCGTACAGGGGGTCCCTACAATGAGCAGTTCTTC.

This rearrangement joins TRBV28 to TRBJ2-7, with a possible D match to TRBD2 (8 bases). Germline V lookup: CDR1 MDHEN, CDR2 SYDVKM. This CDR3 is 12 amino acids long. The V gene lost 8 bases and the J gene lost 6 bases, with 14 bases spanning the gap. This CDR3 is CASRDSGSEQYF. Here the CDR3 DNA reads TGTGCCAGCCGGGACAGCGGGAGCGAGCAGTACTTC.

This chain connects TRBV23-1 to TRBJ2-7; D might be TRBD1 (5 bases). TRBV23-1 is sorted into the ORF group, with uncertain function. V lost 6 bases and J lost 3, with 18 bases in between. CDR3 length: 15 residues. CDR3 protein: CASRICRAPFYEQYF. CDR3 sequence (DNA): TGCGCCAGCAGGATTTGCAGGGCCCCCTTCTACGAGCAGTACTTC.

CDR3 in DNA: TGTGCCAGCAGCTCCTCGGGTGCAGATACGCAGTATTTT. Translated: CASSSSGADTQYF. This chain uses TRBV11-2 with TRBJ2-3; no definite D call. The germline V and J ends were trimmed by 4 bases and 4 bases, with 9 bases remaining between them. CDR1 is SGHAT, CDR2 FQNNGV, per germline. This CDR3 region has 13 residues. Full variable domain (rest looked up from reference TRBV11-2 and TRBJ2-3): EAGVAQSPRYKIIEKRQSVAFWCNPISGHATLYWYQQILGQGPKLLIQFQNNGVVDDSQLPKDRFSAERLKGVDSTLKIQPAKLEDSAVYLCASSSSGADTQYFGPGTRLTVL.

This chain connects TRBV9 to TRBJ2-1; TRBD2 agrees at 7 bases. Germline lookup yields CDR1 SGDLS and CDR2 YYNGEE. J lost 4 bases, V lost 0 bases, and 4 bases had no gene match. The CDR3 sequence is 15 residues long. CDR3 residues: CASSVGGGRYNEQFF. DNA for the CDR3: TGTGCCAGCAGCGTAGGGGGGGGGAGGTACAATGAGCAGTTCTTC.

The gene calls are TRBV7-2 and TRBJ2-3; 7 bases agree with TRBD1. The germline V gene encodes CDR1 SGHTA and CDR2 FQGNSA. V gave up 4 bases and J gave up 1 base; unmatched junction bases: 8. This CDR3 is built from 16 residues. CDR3 sequence reads: CASSSWTGPRTDTQYF. CDR3 DNA sequence: TGTGCCAGCAGCTCGTGGACAGGACCCCGCACAGATACGCAGTATTTT.

This chain uses TRBV7-2 with TRBJ2-1; the match to TRBD1 covers 7 bases. This CDR3 region has 13 residues. Looked up from germline, CDR1 is SGHTA and CDR2 is FQGNSA. V lost 3 bases, J lost 10 bases, and 6 bases stayed unmatched. The CDR3 DNA is TGTGCCAGCAGCTTGATCAGGGACAGAGAGCAGTTCTTC. Residues: CASSLIRDREQFF.

The CDR3 spells CASSMRPLGTEAFF. The CDR3 nucleotides are TGTGCCAGCAGCATGAGACCCCTCGGGACTGAAGCTTTCTTT. The chain combines TRBV5-4 with TRBJ1-1; D not resolved. CDR3 length equals 14 residues. Germline loops: CDR1 SGHNT, CDR2 YYREEE (reference sequence). Trimming shortened V by 4 bases and J by 5 bases, and 15 bases separated the two germline ends.

This clone was recorded once. V usage is TRBV7-2 and J usage is TRBJ1-2; D is ambiguous. CDR3 size: 15 residues. Trimming stripped 1 base from V and 1 base from J, with 10 bases between. Germline lookup yields CDR1 SGHTA and CDR2 FQGNSA. In DNA form, the CDR3 reads TGTGCCAGCAGCTTAGAGTTCTACAGTAACTATGGCTACACCTTC. Protein product: CASSLEFYSNYGYTF.

This chain connects TRBV2 to TRBJ2-1; 10 nucleotides align to TRBD2. In germline, CDR1 is SNHLY, CDR2 FYNNEI. The junction had 7 bases not matched to a gene; V was cut back by 8 bases and J by 6 bases. The CDR3 is 14 residues long. The CDR3 nucleotides are TGTGCCAGCCCCAGGACTAGCGGACGCAATGAGCAGTTCTTC. Its translation: CASPRTSGRNEQFF.

The chain joins TRBV30 to TRBJ2-7, with 11 bases that match TRBD2. The J segment lost 6 bases and the V segment lost 4 bases, leaving 8 bases of the junction unmatched. Germline V CDR1 and CDR2: GTSNPN, SVGIG (reference sequence). CDR3 size: 14 residues. This CDR3 is CAWTLTSGSSEQYF. The CDR3 nucleotides are TGTGCCTGGACACTTACTAGCGGGAGTAGCGAGCAGTACTTC.